This T cell receptor beta chain was captured in a study of T cells in Graves' hyperthyroidism and ophthalmopathy. Authors of the study amplified TCR beta CDR3 regions from RNA transcripts. The HTBI primer set served for first-round RT-PCR of the TCR CDR3. TCRdb reprocessed the multiplex PCR reads via MiXCR and lists one record per CDR3 protein. The data contain approximately 620,000 distinct CDR3 sequences, roughly 16% of them singletons. Germline CDR1 reads LNHDA; CDR2 reads SQIVND (reference sequence). There are 13 residues in the CDR3. V shed 9 bases, J shed 6 bases, and the junction held 8 bases outside the gene matches.

The chain is built from TRBV19 and TRBJ2-1; 7 nucleotides line up with TRBD2. Sequenced sample: blood. The clonotype originates from a middle-aged woman with Graves' ophthalmopathy. The CDR3 reads CASRTSEVNEQFF. CDR3 nucleotides: TGTGCCAGCAGGACTAGTGAAGTCAATGAGCAGTTCTTC. Full variable domain (missing parts from reference TRBV19 and TRBJ2-1): DGGITQSPKYLFRKEGQNVTLSCEQNLNHDAMYWYRQDPGQGLRLIYYSQIVNDFQKGDIAEGYSVSREKKESFPLTVTSAQKNPTAFYLCASRTSEVNEQFFGPGTRLTVL.